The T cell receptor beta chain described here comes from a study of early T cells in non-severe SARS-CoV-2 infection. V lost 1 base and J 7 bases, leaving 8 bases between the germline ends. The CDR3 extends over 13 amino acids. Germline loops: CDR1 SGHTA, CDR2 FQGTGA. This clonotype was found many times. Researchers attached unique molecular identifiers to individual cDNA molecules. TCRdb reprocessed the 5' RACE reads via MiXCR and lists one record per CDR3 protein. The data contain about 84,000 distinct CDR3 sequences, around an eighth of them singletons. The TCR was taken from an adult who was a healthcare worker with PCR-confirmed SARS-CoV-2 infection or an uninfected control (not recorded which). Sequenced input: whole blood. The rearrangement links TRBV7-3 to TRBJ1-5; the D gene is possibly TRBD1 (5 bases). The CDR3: CASSLMQGQPQHF. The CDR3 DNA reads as TGTGCCAGCAGCTTAATGCAGGGCCAGCCCCAGCATTTT.